Listed below are T cell receptor beta chains from one sample, sequenced in a study of CD8 T cells in ankylosing spondylitis. TCRdb called the 5' RACE reads again in MiXCR, with one record for every CDR3 protein. The sample consists of 150,000 to 200,000 distinct CDR3 sequences, 30% to 40% of them appearing once. The sample consisted of synovial fluid, either unsorted or a sorted T cell fraction (not recorded which). The receptors were gathered from a male donor with ankylosing spondylitis. CDR3s include the opening cysteine and the closing phenylalanine or tryptophan. D genes are given only for firm matches. Clone sizes are given selectively: once, few, many, or a class where the clone is expanded.

clone_size j_call v_call d_call cdr3_nt cdr3_aa
NA TRBJ1-6 TRBV12-3/TRBV12-4 TRBD1 TGTGCCAGCAGTAGACAGGGGGGTAATTCACCCCTCCACTTT CASSRQGGNSPLHF
NA TRBJ1-1 TRBV4-2 TRBD1 TGTGCCAGCAGCCAAGATAAGAGACAGGGTCATAAAAATAGTCGGACTGAAGCTTTCTTT CASSQDKRQGHKNSRTEAFF
many TRBJ2-1 TRBV5-1 NA TGCGCCAGCAGCCTGGGGGAGCATGAGCAGTTCTTC CASSLGEHEQFF
NA TRBJ2-1 TRBV5-8 NA TGTGCCAGCAGCTTGGGACAAACAGGGTACAATGAGCAGTTCTTC CASSLGQTGYNEQFF
few TRBJ2-3 TRBV20-1 NA TGCAGTGTTCAGGGGATGCAGATCGCAGATACGCAGTATTTT CSVQGMQIADTQYF
few TRBJ1-5 TRBV2 TRBD1 TGTGCCAGCAGCGCCGACAGGGGCCTTTATAGCAATCAGCCCCAGCATTTT CASSADRGLYSNQPQHF
NA TRBJ2-2 TRBV5-1 NA TGCGCCAGCAATCGTCAGTCGGACACCGGGGAGCTGTTTTTT CASNRQSDTGELFF
many TRBJ1-1 TRBV7-2 NA TGTGCCAGCAGCCCTGGGACTATGAACACTGAAGCTTTCTTT CASSPGTMNTEAFF
NA TRBJ2-7 TRBV2 NA TGTGCCAGCAGGGACCGGGACCCCCCCCGATACGAGCAGTACTTC CASRDRDPPRYEQYF
NA TRBJ2-1 TRBV15 TRBD2 TGTGCCACCAGCAGAGAAGGAGGGTTGAGGACTAGCGGGAGCCGCTACAATGAGCAGTTCTTC CATSREGGLRTSGSRYNEQFF
few TRBJ2-7 TRBV7-9 NA TGTGCCAGCAGCTTACAGCCGGGGTACGAGCAGTACTTC CASSLQPGYEQYF
many TRBJ1-1 TRBV18 NA TGTGCCAGCTCACCAATGTGGGGCTCTGGGTACACTGAAGCTTTCTTT CASSPMWGSGYTEAFF
NA TRBJ2-5 TRBV7-9 NA TGTGCCAGCACCCCGGGGGTCCAAGGGCAAGAGACCCAGTACTTC CASTPGVQGQETQYF
NA TRBJ2-5 TRBV20-1 TRBD1 TGCAGTGCTAGTCCCCCTACAGGGGGACAAGAGACCCAGTACTTC CSASPPTGGQETQYF
NA TRBJ2-1 TRBV20-1 TRBD1 TGCAGTGCTAGACAACAGGGGTCTCGATACAATGAGCAGTTCTTC CSARQQGSRYNEQFF
NA TRBJ2-7 TRBV15 TRBD1 TGTGCCACCAGCAGCAGGGACAGCTCCTACGAGCAGTATTTC CATSSRDSSYEQYF
NA TRBJ2-7 TRBV3-1 NA TGTGCCAGCAGCCAAGGACGATACGAGCAGTACTTC CASSQGRYEQYF
few TRBJ2-5 TRBV3-1 NA TGTGCCAGCAGCCAAGACATGGGCCTGTGGGGCCAAGAGACCCAGTACTTC CASSQDMGLWGQETQYF
few TRBJ2-7 TRBV29-1 TRBD1 TGCAGCGCAGGGACAGGAGGGGCCTACGAGCAGTACTTC CSAGTGGAYEQYF
NA TRBJ1-4 TRBV12-3/TRBV12-4 TRBD1 TGTGCCAGCAGTGGAAGGTTAAGGGGGCAGAATGAAAAACTGTTTTTT CASSGRLRGQNEKLFF
many TRBJ2-2 TRBV6-1 NA TGTGCCAGCAGCGGACGGCTAGCGTACACCGGGGAGCTGTTTTTT CASSGRLAYTGELFF
NA TRBJ2-3 TRBV28 NA TGTGCCAGCAGTTTATGGGGGAGAGGCACAGATACGCAGTATTTT CASSLWGRGTDTQYF
NA TRBJ1-2 TRBV20-1 TRBD1 TGCAGTCTCAAGGGGGCGGTTGGCTACACCTTC CSLKGAVGYTF
few TRBJ2-1 TRBV12-3/TRBV12-4 NA TGTGCCAGCAGTTTAGCCCCAGTTCGGGCTGAGCAGTTCTTC CASSLAPVRAEQFF
many TRBJ1-4 TRBV12-3/TRBV12-4 NA TGTGCCAGCAGTCACGGGAGGGGGTATAATGAAAAACTGTTTTTT CASSHGRGYNEKLFF
NA TRBJ1-2 TRBV25-1 TRBD1 TGTGCCACCTCGACAGGGGGCGGCTATGGCTACACCTTC CATSTGGGYGYTF
few TRBJ1-6 TRBV4-3 TRBD1 TGCGCCAGCAGCCAAGATGTCAGTGGGACAGGGAATTCACCCCTCCACTTT CASSQDVSGTGNSPLHF
NA TRBJ2-3 TRBV28 TRBD2 TGTGCCAGCAGTTTCGGGGGGTCCAGCACAGATACGCAGTATTTT CASSFGGSSTDTQYF
NA TRBJ2-7 TRBV6-1 NA TGTGCCATAAACAGACAAATGGGCCTGTACGAGCAGTACTTC CAINRQMGLYEQYF
NA TRBJ1-1 TRBV20-1 NA TGCAGTGCTCCTAGGGACGGCTACACTGAAGCTTTCTTT CSAPRDGYTEAFF
NA TRBJ1-3 TRBV11-3 TRBD1 TGTGCCACCTCAGGGGGTTCTGGAAACACCATATATTTT CATSGGSGNTIYF
NA TRBJ2-7 TRBV5-1 NA TGCGCCAGCAGCTTGGCCGGTAAGGGGCGGCCCCCCCCCTACGAGCAGTACTTC CASSLAGKGRPPPYEQYF
NA TRBJ1-1 TRBV7-9 NA TGTGCCAGCAGCATAAAAGGTGATACTGAAGCTTTCTTT CASSIKGDTEAFF
few TRBJ2-1 TRBV30 NA TGTGCCTGGAGTGTAATCGGGGGAGCCGTTGATCAGTTCTTC CAWSVIGGAVDQFF
NA TRBJ2-3 TRBV7-2 NA TGTGCCAGCAGCTCTAACTACCAGAGCACAGATACGCAGTATTTT CASSSNYQSTDTQYF
few TRBJ1-2 TRBV20-1 NA TGCAGTGCTAGAGAGGCCACAGGGCGCTATGGCTACACCTTC CSAREATGRYGYTF
many TRBJ1-2 TRBV2 TRBD1 TGTGCCAGCAGTGACACAGGGGCCCGGGGCTACACCTTC CASSDTGARGYTF
few TRBJ2-5 TRBV20-1 NA TGCAGTGCTAGAGATGGCCGGGAGATCTCAGAGACCCAGTACTTC CSARDGREISETQYF
NA TRBJ2-5 TRBV25-1 NA TGTGCCAGCAGTGGGGGGGTGGGCCCTTACCAAGAGACCCAGTACTTC CASSGGVGPYQETQYF
few TRBJ1-6 TRBV20-1 TRBD1 TGCAGTGCTACAAACACCCGGACAGGGCAAGGTTCACCCCTCCACTTT CSATNTRTGQGSPLHF
few TRBJ1-2 TRBV28 NA TGTGCCAGCAGAGAGGGGTTTCGGTATGGCTACACCTTC CASREGFRYGYTF
NA TRBJ1-2 TRBV18 NA TGTGCCAGCTCACCAACGGGAGGGGTCGACTATGGCTACACCTTC CASSPTGGVDYGYTF